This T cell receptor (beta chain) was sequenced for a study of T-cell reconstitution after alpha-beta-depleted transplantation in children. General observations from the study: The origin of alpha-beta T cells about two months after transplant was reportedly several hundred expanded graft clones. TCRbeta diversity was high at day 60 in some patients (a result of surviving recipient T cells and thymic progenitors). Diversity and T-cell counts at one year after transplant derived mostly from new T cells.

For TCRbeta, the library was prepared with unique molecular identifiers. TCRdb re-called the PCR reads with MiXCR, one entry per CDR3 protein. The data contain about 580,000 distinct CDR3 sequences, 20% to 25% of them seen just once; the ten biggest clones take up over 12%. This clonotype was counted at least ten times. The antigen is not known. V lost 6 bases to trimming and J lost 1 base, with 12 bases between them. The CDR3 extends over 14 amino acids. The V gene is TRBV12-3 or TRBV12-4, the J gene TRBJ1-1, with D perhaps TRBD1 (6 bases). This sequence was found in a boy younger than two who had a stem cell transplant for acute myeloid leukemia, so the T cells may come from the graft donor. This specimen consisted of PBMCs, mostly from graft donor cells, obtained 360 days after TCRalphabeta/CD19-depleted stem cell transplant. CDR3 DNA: TGTGCCAGCAGGTTCAACAGGGCGAACACTGAAGCTTTCTTT. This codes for CASRFNRANTEAFF.